The sequence of this T cell receptor (beta chain) was determined in a study of blood T cell repertoires in COVID-19 (dated by TCRdb to about 2020). Regarding the study in general: Samples covering the acute and convalescent phases of COVID-19 were provided by collaborators in the United States, Italy and Spain. The material from the prospective study consisted of cDNA or gDNA derived from T cells, B-cell-depleted T cells, or PBMCs. Subjects who had been exposed to COVID-19, were actively infected with it, or had recovered from it provided the deeply sampled blood TCRbeta repertoires that made up the dataset. The repertoires were released in a freely available public database meant as a resource for research on the immune response to SARS-CoV-2. The samples were drawn from the first 160 participants of the ongoing ImmuneRACE study and from 1,254 subjects provided by 6 global collaborators. Nearly every sample came with metadata listing a de-identified subject ID, COVID-19 status, age in years and sex. Where available, HLA class I and class II types were taken from metadata supplied by the sample provider and were not determined by assay-based typing. The full study reports these points: The quantity of clinical and demographic metadata differed by source and by participant and was supplied without curation.

TCRbeta CDR3 regions were amplified from genomic DNA using the immunoSEQ Assay, a bias-controlled multiplex PCR. For the original study's pipeline: The number of nucleated cells in each sample was estimated from the amplification of reference gene primers within the assay. To quantify the absolute abundance of each unique TCRbeta CDR3 rearrangement, sequence reads were collapsed and filtered. For each sample, productive Simpson clonality was calculated as the square root of Simpson's diversity index over productive rearrangements. TCRdb obtained this table from immuneACCESS and retained in-frame rearrangements with V and J assigned. These tables miss some clones; where compared with another copy, unresolved V genes account for less than half of the shortfall, and the remainder is unexplained. The V and J calls and clone size are taken from that table; D and trimming were inferred from the DNA. This sample is represented by roughly 200,000 clones; around 83% of them were singletons. Around 7.9% of the sample lies in the top ten.

This clone appeared once. The clone's antigen remains unknown. Qualities for individual bases were not recorded, and no much larger clone is one base off. There are 17 amino acids in the CDR3, from cysteine to phenylalanine inclusive. Of the read, only the CDR3 DNA is kept; its 51 bases are in frame from base 1. CDR1 PRHDT and CDR2 FYEKMQ are derived from the germline V gene (reference sequence). Clipping removes 6 bases from V and 0 bases from J, with 10 as the unmatched junction base count. Collaborating institutions collected whole blood in K2EDTA tubes following their own protocols. Collaborator samples were shipped for TCRbeta analysis as frozen whole blood, isolated PBMCs, or DNA extracted from either sample type.

This receptor was taken from a man aged 40-55 years with active or convalescent COVID-19. The V and J segments used are TRBV13 and TRBJ1-1, with 10 bases aligning to TRBD1. The sequencing input was peripheral blood. The nucleotide sequence is TGTGCCAGCAGAAGGAGACAGGGGGCGTACATGAACACTGAAGCTTTCTTT. Protein translation: CASRRRQGAYMNTEAFF.